This TCR beta chain was found in a study of T-cell memory formation after mild COVID-19. For the study at large: Largely, TCR clusters stayed within a single donor. Study-wide results and caveats: Balance between CD4 and CD8 was seen in clones contracting day 15 to 85, and a CD4+ lean was seen in later expanders. Some clones that responded turned up in pre-infection memory, which suggests that cross-reactive memory joined in. Nothing showed for sure that second-wave clones peaking on day 37 were SARS-CoV-2 specific.

The V gene's germline CDR1 is SGHTA and CDR2 FQGNSA. The germline V and J ends were trimmed by 3 bases and 1 base, with 11 bases remaining between them. The CDR3 sequence is 15 residues long. Of note for this clonotype: Its antigen is unknown.

Using its own MiXCR run on the 5' RACE reads, TCRdb lists one record per CDR3 protein. In the table there are about 210,000 distinct CDR3 sequences, roughly 10% of which are singletons. The chain is built from TRBV7-2 and TRBJ2-3; TRBD2 might be the D (7 bases). This receptor was taken from a young man who had mild COVID-19 (a few samples of this study predate the infection). Cell type and time point are not known. Sequenced material: PBMCs or a T cell subset sorted from them (not recorded which). The CDR3 DNA reads as TGTGCCAGCAGCTTGAGGGGGGGGCGCACAGATACGCAGTATTTT. Translation gives CASSLRGGRTDTQYF.